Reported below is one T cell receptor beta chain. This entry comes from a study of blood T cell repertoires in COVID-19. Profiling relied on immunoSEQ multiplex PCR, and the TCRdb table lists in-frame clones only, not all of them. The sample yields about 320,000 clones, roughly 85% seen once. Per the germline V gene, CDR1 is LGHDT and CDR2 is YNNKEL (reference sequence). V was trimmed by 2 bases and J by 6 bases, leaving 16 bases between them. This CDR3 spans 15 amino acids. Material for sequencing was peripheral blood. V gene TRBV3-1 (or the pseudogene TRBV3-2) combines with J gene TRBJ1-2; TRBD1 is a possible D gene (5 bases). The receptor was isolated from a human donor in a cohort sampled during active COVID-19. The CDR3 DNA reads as TGTGCCAGCAGCCAAACCGGTCAGGGTTGGGATGGCTACACCTTC. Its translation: CASSQTGQGWDGYTF.